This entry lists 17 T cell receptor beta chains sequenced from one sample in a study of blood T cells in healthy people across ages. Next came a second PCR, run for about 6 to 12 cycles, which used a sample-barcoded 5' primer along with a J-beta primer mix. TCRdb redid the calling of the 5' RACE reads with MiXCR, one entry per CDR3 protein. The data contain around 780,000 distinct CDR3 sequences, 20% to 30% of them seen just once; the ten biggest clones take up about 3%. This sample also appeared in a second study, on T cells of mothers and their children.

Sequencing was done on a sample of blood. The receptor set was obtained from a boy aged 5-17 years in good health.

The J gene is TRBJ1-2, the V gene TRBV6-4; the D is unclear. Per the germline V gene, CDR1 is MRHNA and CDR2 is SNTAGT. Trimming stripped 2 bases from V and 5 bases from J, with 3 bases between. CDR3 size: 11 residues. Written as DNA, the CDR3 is TGTGCCAGCAGTGACGAGTATGGCTACACCTTC. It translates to CASSDEYGYTF.

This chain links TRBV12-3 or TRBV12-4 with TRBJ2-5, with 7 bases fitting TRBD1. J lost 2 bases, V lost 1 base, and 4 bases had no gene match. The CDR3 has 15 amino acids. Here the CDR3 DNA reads TGTGCCAGCAGTTTAGAGACAGGGTGGCAAGAGACCCAGTACTTC. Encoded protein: CASSLETGWQETQYF.

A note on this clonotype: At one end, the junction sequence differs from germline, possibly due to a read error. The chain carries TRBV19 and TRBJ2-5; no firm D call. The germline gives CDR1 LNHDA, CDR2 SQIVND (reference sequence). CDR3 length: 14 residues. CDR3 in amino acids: CASSIVQDQETQYF. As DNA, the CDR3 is TGTGCCAGTAGTATAGTCCAAGACCAAGAGACCCAATACTTC.

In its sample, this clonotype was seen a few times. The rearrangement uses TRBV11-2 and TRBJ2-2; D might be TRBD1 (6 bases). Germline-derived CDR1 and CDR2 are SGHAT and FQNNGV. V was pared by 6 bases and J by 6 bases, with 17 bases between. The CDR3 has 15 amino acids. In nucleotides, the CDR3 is TGTGCCAGCAGATTCCACAGGGCTTGGGCCGGGGAGCTGTTTTTT. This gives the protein CASRFHRAWAGELFF.

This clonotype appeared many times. The CDR3 sequence: CASSQDRQETQYF. In nucleotides, the CDR3 is TGTGCCAGCAGCCAAGATCGGCAAGAGACCCAGTACTTC. The rearrangement joins TRBV3-1 to TRBJ2-5; no firm D call. The V end was cut by 0 bases, the J end by 2 bases, with 4 bases between. Germline CDR1 LGHDT, CDR2 YNNKEL (reference sequence). There are 13 residues in the CDR3.

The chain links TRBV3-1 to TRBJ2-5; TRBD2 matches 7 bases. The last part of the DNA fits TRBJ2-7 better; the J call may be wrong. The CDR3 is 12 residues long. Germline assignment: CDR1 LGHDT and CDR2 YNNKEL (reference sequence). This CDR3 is CASSLASGEQYF. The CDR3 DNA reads TGTGCCAGCAGCCTTGCTAGCGGCGAGCAGTACTTC.

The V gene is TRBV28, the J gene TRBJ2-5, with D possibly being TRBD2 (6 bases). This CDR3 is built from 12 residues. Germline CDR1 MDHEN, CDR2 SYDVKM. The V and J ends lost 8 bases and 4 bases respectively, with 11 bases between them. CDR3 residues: CASGTGTETQYF. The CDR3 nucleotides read TGTGCCAGCGGGACTGGCACAGAGACCCAGTACTTC.

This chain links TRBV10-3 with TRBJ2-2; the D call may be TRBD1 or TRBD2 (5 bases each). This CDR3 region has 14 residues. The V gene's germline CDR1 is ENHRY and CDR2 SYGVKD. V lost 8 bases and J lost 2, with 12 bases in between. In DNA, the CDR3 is TGTGCCATCCGTCCAGGGACCAACACCGGGGAGCTGTTTTTT. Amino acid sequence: CAIRPGTNTGELFF.

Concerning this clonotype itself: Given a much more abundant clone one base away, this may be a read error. The CDR3: CSAPAGGGDEELFF. CDR3 nucleotide sequence: TGCAGTGCCCCAGCGGGAGGGGGCGATGAAGAACTGTTTTTT. This sequence joins TRBV20-1 and TRBJ1-4, with TRBD1 matching 7 bases. The CDR3 is made up of 14 amino acids. CDR1 is DFQATT and CDR2 is SNEGSKA in the germline V gene (reference sequence).

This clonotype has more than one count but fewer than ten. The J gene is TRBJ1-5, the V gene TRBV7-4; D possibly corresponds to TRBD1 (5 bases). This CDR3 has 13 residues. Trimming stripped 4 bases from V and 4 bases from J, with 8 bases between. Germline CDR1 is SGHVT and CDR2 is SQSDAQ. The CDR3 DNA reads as TGTGCCAGCAGCTGTAGGGGTAATCAGCCCCAGCATTTT. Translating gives CASSCRGNQPQHF.

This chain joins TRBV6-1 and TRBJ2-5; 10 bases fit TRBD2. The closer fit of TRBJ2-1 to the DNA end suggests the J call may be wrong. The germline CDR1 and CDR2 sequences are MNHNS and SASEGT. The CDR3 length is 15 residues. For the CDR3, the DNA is TGTGCCAGCAGTGAAGCGCTAGCGGGGGTCTATGAGCAGTTCTTC. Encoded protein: CASSEALAGVYEQFF.

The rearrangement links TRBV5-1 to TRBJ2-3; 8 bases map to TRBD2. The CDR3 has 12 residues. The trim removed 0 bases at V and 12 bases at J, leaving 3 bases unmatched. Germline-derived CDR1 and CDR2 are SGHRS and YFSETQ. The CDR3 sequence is CASSLGGGRQYF. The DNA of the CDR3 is TGCGCCAGCAGCTTGGGCGGGGGGCGCCAGTATTTT. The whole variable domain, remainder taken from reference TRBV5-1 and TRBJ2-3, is KAGVTQTPRYLIKTRGQQVTLSCSPISGHRSVSWYQQTPGQGLQFLFEYFSETQRNKGNFPGRFSGRQFSNSRSEMNVSTLELGDSALYLCASSLGGGRQYFGPGTRLTVL.

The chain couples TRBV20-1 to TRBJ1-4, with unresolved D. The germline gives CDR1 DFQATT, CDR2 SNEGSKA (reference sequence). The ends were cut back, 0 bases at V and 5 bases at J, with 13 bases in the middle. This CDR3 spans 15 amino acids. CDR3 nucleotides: TGCAGTGCTAGAGATCCCGGAAAGCCGAATGAAAAACTGTTTTTT. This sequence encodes CSARDPGKPNEKLFF.

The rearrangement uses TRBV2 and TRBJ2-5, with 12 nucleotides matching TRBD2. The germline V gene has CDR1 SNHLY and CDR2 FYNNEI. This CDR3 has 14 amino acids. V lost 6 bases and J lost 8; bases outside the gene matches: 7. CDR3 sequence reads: CASRETSGGPTQYF. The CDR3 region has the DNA TGTGCCAGCAGGGAGACTAGCGGGGGACCCACCCAGTACTTC.

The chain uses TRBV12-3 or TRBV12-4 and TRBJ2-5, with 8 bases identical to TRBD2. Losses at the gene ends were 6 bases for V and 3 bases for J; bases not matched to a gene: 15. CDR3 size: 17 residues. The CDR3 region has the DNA TGTGCCAGCAGCCCCCAGGTGAGCGGGGGCGAAAAAGAGACCCAGTACTTC. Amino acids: CASSPQVSGGEKETQYF.

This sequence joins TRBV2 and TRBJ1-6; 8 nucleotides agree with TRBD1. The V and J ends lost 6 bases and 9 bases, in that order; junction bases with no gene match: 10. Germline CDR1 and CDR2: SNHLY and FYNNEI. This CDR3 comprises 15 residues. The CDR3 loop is CASSRETGVSSPLHF. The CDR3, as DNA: TGTGCCAGCAGCCGAGAGACAGGGGTCAGTTCACCCCTCCACTTT.

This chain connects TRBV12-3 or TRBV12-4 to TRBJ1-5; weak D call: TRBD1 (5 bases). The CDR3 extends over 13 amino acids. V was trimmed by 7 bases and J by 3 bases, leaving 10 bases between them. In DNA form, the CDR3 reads TGTGCCAGCACTATGGGACTCAATCAGCCCCAGCATTTT. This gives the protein CASTMGLNQPQHF.